This record concerns one T cell receptor beta chain sequence. Its antigen is as yet unknown. The entry originates in a study of identifying expanded T cells in peripheral blood. Sequenced by immunoSEQ multiplex PCR; TCRdb stores in-frame clones only, minus some. The table shows some 96,000 clones, with approximately 89% occurring only once. V shed 4 bases and J shed 2 bases, with 13 bases lying between them. The CDR3 loop spans 14 amino acids. Germline V gene sequence: CDR1 SGDLS, CDR2 YYNGEE. Whole-study results and caveats: Roughly 1.2 clones differed between technical replicates, versus 16.4 and 19 over time. Variance in clone template counts between roughly two-week samples significantly increased with total template count across all healthy donors.

The clonotype was recovered from a person aged 18 to 70 in good health. The sequenced sample was blood. The chain links TRBV9 to TRBJ2-7, with TRBD1 as a possible D gene (5 bases). This chain's CDR3 is CASSPQTVTYEQYF. The CDR3 DNA reads as TGTGCCAGCAGCCCCCAGACAGTGACCTACGAGCAGTACTTC.